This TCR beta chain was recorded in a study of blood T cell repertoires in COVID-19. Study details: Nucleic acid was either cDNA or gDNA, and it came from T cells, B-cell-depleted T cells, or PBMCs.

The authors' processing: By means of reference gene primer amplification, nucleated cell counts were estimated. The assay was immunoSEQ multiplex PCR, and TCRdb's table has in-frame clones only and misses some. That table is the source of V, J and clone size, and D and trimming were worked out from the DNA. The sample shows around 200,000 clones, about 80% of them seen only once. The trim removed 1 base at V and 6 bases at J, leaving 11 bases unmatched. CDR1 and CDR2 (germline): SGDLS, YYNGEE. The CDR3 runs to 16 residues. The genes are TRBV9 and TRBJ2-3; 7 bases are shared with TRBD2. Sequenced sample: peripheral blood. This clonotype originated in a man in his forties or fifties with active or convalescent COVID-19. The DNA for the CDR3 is TGTGCCAGCAGCGTAAGAGCGGGGCCCCTACCGGATACGCAGTATTTT. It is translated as CASSVRAGPLPDTQYF. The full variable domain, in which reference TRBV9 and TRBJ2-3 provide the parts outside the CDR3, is DSGVTQTPKHLITATGQRVTLRCSPRSGDLSVYWYQQSLDQGLQFLIQYYNGEERAKGNILERFSAQQFPDLHSELNLSSLELGDSALYFCASSVRAGPLPDTQYFGPGTRLTVL.